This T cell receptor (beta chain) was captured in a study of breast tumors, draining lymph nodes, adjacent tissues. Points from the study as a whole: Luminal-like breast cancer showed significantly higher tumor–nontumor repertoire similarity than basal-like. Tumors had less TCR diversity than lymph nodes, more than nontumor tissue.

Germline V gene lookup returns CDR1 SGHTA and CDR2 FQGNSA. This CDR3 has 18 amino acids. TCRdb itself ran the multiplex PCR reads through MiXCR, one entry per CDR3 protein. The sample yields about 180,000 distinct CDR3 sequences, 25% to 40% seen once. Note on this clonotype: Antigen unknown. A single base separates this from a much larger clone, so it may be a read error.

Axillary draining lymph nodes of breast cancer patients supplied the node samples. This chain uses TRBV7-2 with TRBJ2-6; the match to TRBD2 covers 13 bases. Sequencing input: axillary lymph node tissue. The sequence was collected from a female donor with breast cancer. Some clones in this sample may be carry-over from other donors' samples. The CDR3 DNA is TGTGCCAGCAGCTACACTAGCGGGGGGGCCACCGGGGCCCACGTCCTGACTTTC. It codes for CASSYTSGGATGAHVLTF.